The following is a TCR beta chain sequence with its context. Its antigen is still unknown. This sample is part of a study of T cells after yellow fever vaccination. Study summary: Fractions of low cell number were prepared using SMART-Seq v4 Ultra Low Input. Points from the study as a whole: After the booster, nearly 98% of CD4 and roughly nine tenths of CD8 primary-response clones were re-detected. It was a weaker secondary response, yet one that peaked faster, at day 5 versus 15.

Germline CDR1 reads LGHNA; CDR2 reads YNFKEQ. Trimming at V came to 4 bases and at J to 2 bases, leaving 11 bases not matched to a gene. CDR3 length: 16 amino acids. Conversion of TCR transcripts into cDNA relied on 5'RACE template switching, which added a universal primer site and UMIs. Via MiXCR, TCRdb re-called the 5' RACE reads, giving one row per CDR3 protein. The table lists just under 600,000 distinct CDR3 sequences, roughly 13% of them singletons. The TCR comes from a man under 40 who received the YFV17D yellow fever vaccine. This chain uses TRBV4-2 with TRBJ2-7, with 7 bases that match TRBD2. The sample consisted of PBMCs, taken on the day of the yellow fever booster vaccination. DNA for the CDR3: TGTGCCAGCAGCCGCCTAAGACTGGGAGGGACCTACGAGCAGTACTTC. This gives the protein CASSRLRLGGTYEQYF.